These 12 T cell receptor beta chains originate from one sample sequenced in a study of PD-L1 blockade in urothelial cancer. The table came from immunoSEQ multiplex PCR; TCRdb's copy has only in-frame clones and leaves some out. Of about 38,000 clones listed, approximately 92% are singletons. The sequences come from PBMCs, collected around atezolizumab (anti-PD-L1) treatment. Source of these receptors: a man in his 70s with urothelial cancer.

This clone was observed a single time. The chain couples TRBV11-2 to TRBJ2-1, with a possible D match to TRBD2 (6 bases). The CDR3 has 16 amino acids. The V gene's germline CDR1 is SGHAT and CDR2 FQNNGV. The V end lost 5 bases, the J end lost 3 bases, and 17 bases lay between the germline ends. The CDR3 region has the DNA TGTGCCAGCAGCGACCCCGGGACTGGAAACTACAATGAGCAGTTCTTC. Its translation: CASSDPGTGNYNEQFF. Full variable domain (rest looked up from reference TRBV11-2 and TRBJ2-1): EAGVAQSPRYKIIEKRQSVAFWCNPISGHATLYWYQQILGQGPKLLIQFQNNGVVDDSQLPKDRFSAERLKGVDSTLKIQPAKLEDSAVYLCASSDPGTGNYNEQFFGPGTRLTVL.

The J gene is TRBJ2-3, the V gene TRBV5-4; possible D gene TRBD2, 6 bases. Germline CDR1 reads SGHNT; CDR2 reads YYREEE (reference sequence). The V end was cut by 2 bases, the J end by 2 bases, with 9 bases between. CDR3 length: 14 residues. The CDR3 bases are TGTGCCAGCAGCTTTACGGGAGACACAGATACGCAGTATTTT. Protein: CASSFTGDTDTQYF.

This chain uses TRBV28 with TRBJ2-7, with 7 bases that match TRBD1. Looked up from germline, CDR1 is MDHEN and CDR2 is SYDVKM. V gave up 5 bases and J gave up 2 bases; unmatched junction bases: 3. The CDR3 is made up of 13 amino acids. The chain's CDR3 is CASSPTGAYEQYF. The CDR3 bases are TGTGCCAGCAGTCCTACAGGGGCCTACGAGCAGTACTTC.

This clone occurred once. The J gene is TRBJ2-1, the V gene TRBV28; TRBD2 matches at 11 bases. Losses at the gene ends were 2 bases for V and 7 bases for J; bases not matched to a gene: 4. This CDR3 region has 15 residues. Germline V gene sequence: CDR1 MDHEN, CDR2 SYDVKM. CDR3 loop: CASSLRLAGRNEQFF. The CDR3 DNA reads as TGTGCCAGCAGTTTACGACTAGCGGGAAGGAATGAGCAGTTCTTC. The full variable domain, in which reference TRBV28 and TRBJ2-1 provide the parts outside the CDR3, is DVKVTQSSRYLVKRTGEKVFLECVQDMDHENMFWYRQDPGLGLRLIYFSYDVKMKEKGDIPEGYSVSREKKERFSLILESASTNQTSMYLCASSLRLAGRNEQFFGPGTRLTVL.

The rearrangement uses TRBV13 and TRBJ2-7, with 7 bases matching TRBD2. This CDR3 contains 14 residues. Trimming took 2 bases from V and 1 from J; bases not matched to a gene: 2. Per the germline V gene, CDR1 is PRHDT and CDR2 is FYEKMQ (reference sequence). The CDR3 bases are TGTGCCAGCAGCTTAACGGGGGGTTCCTACGAGCAGTACTTC. It encodes CASSLTGGSYEQYF.

The J gene is TRBJ2-5, the V gene TRBV5-1; the match to TRBD1 covers 8 bases. The CDR3 has 16 amino acids. Germline CDR1 and CDR2: SGHRS and YFSETQ. V shed 0 bases, J shed 0 bases, and the junction held 4 bases outside the gene matches. CDR3 amino acids: CASSLAGGSNQETQYF. The CDR3 DNA reads TGCGCCAGCAGCTTGGCAGGGGGCAGTAACCAAGAGACCCAGTACTTC.

The chain couples TRBV19 to TRBJ1-2; 7 bases are shared with TRBD1. The J segment lost 9 bases and the V segment lost 4 bases, leaving 14 bases of the junction unmatched. Germline CDR1 LNHDA, CDR2 SQIVND (reference sequence). There are 15 residues in the CDR3. CDR3 bases: TGTGCCAGTAGTACTTACGCCGGGACAGCTCGGAGCTACACCTTC. Amino acids: CASSTYAGTARSYTF.

The J gene is TRBJ2-1, the V gene TRBV30; the match to TRBD2 covers 8 bases. Germline-derived CDR1 and CDR2 are GTSNPN and SVGIG (reference sequence). The CDR3 is 12 amino acids. V shed 5 bases and J 14 bases; nucleotides not matched to a gene: 11. DNA for the CDR3: TGTGCCTGGTCTCTGTTGGGACTAGGGGAGTTCTTC. Translation gives CAWSLLGLGEFF. The whole variable domain, remainder taken from reference TRBV30 and TRBJ2-1, is SQTIHQWPATLVQPVGSPLSLECTVEGTSNPNLYWYRQAAGRGLQLLFYSVGIGQISSEVPQNLSASRPQDRQFILSSKKLLLSDSGFYLCAWSLLGLGEFFGPGTRLTVL.

The chain joins TRBV10-3 to TRBJ1-2; weak D call: TRBD1 (6 bases). Germline V gene sequence: CDR1 ENHRY, CDR2 SYGVKD. There are 13 residues in the CDR3. The V end lost 6 bases, the J end lost 8 bases, and 16 bases lay between the germline ends. CDR3 nucleotide sequence: TGTGCCATCAGACAGGGAGACCAATGGGGCTACACCTTC. Translated, it gives CAIRQGDQWGYTF.

This clone is a singleton in its sample. The chain uses TRBV28 and TRBJ2-1; D perhaps matches TRBD2 (5 bases). CDR3 length: 13 amino acids. In germline, CDR1 is MDHEN, CDR2 SYDVKM. V lost 2 bases and J 5 bases, leaving 7 bases between the germline ends. In nucleotides, the CDR3 is TGTGCCAGCAGTTTAAGAGGGAACAATGAGCAGTTCTTC. Protein product: CASSLRGNNEQFF.

The J gene is TRBJ2-7, the V gene TRBV7-2, with a tentative D call TRBD2 (6 bases). The CDR3 has 15 amino acids. V gave up 5 bases and J gave up 3 bases, with 17 bases separating them. Germline values: CDR1 SGHTA, CDR2 FQGNSA. DNA of the CDR3: TGTGCCAGCAGCCCAGTAGCCGGGACTTTCTACGAGCAGTACTTC. It is translated as CASSPVAGTFYEQYF.

The chain recombines TRBV9 with TRBJ2-1, with 8 bases fitting TRBD2. In germline, CDR1 is SGDLS, CDR2 YYNGEE. J lost 7 bases, V lost 3 bases, and 9 bases had no gene match. CDR3 size: 15 residues. CDR3 sequence: CASSDRAGLGNEQFF. CDR3 sequence (DNA): TGTGCCAGCAGCGACCGGGCGGGACTAGGGAATGAGCAGTTCTTC.